A selection of T cell receptor beta chains follows, all from one sample in a study of T cells after yellow fever vaccination. TCRdb called the 5' RACE reads again in MiXCR, with one record for every CDR3 protein. The sample lists about 580,000 distinct CDR3 sequences, 17% occurring once. The input for sequencing was PBMCs, taken 5 days after the first yellow fever vaccination. All receptors derive from a man aged 18-30 years who received the YFV17D yellow fever vaccine. Both conserved end residues are part of each CDR3. The order of the fields is CDR3 protein, CDR3 DNA, clone size, J gene, D gene, V gene. D genes are given only for firm matches. Clone size is shown for a subset of rows, as once, few, many or a class of expanded clone.

CDR3 protein: CSVGNPEFLGYTF
CDR3 DNA: TGCAGCGTTGGGAACCCCGAGTTTCTTGGCTACACCTTC
clone size: few
J gene: TRBJ1-2
D gene: .
V gene: TRBV29-1

CDR3 protein: CASSVDPTRGVSYEQYF
CDR3 DNA: TGTGCCAGCAGTGTCGACCCCACGCGGGGCGTGAGCTACGAGCAGTACTTC
clone size: .
J gene: TRBJ2-7
D gene: .
V gene: TRBV6-1

CDR3 protein: CASSLAVSPYGYTF
CDR3 DNA: TGTGCCAGCAGCTTAGCCGTCTCGCCCTATGGCTACACCTTC
clone size: few
J gene: TRBJ1-2
D gene: .
V gene: TRBV7-2

CDR3 protein: CASSVVGYSPLHF
CDR3 DNA: TGTGCCAGCAGCGTAGTGGGGTATTCACCCCTCCACTTT
clone size: many
J gene: TRBJ1-6
D gene: .
V gene: TRBV9

CDR3 protein: CASSQGTGPNSPLHF
CDR3 DNA: TGCGCCAGCAGCCAAGGGACAGGTCCCAATTCACCCCTCCACTTT
clone size: .
J gene: TRBJ1-6
D gene: TRBD1
V gene: TRBV4-3

CDR3 protein: CASSPLNEKLFF
CDR3 DNA: TGTGCCAGCTCGCCATTAAATGAAAAACTGTTTTTT
clone size: few
J gene: TRBJ1-4
D gene: .
V gene: TRBV18

CDR3 protein: CASSLAGLAVYKETQYF
CDR3 DNA: TGTGCCAGCAGCTTAGCCGGACTAGCGGTATATAAAGAGACCCAGTACTTC
clone size: .
J gene: TRBJ2-5
D gene: TRBD2
V gene: TRBV7-2

CDR3 protein: CASSLSGASTDTQYF
CDR3 DNA: TGCGCCAGCAGCTTAAGCGGGGCTAGCACAGATACGCAGTATTTT
clone size: .
J gene: TRBJ2-3
D gene: TRBD2
V gene: TRBV5-1

CDR3 protein: CSATRVRGEAFF
CDR3 DNA: TGCAGTGCCACCAGGGTCAGGGGGGAAGCTTTCTTT
clone size: .
J gene: TRBJ1-1
D gene: TRBD1
V gene: TRBV20-1

CDR3 protein: CASSFGRNEKLFF
CDR3 DNA: TGTGCCAGCAGTTTCGGCAGAAATGAAAAACTGTTTTTT
clone size: few
J gene: TRBJ1-4
D gene: .
V gene: TRBV12-3/TRBV12-4

CDR3 protein: CSASTQPEGYTF
CDR3 DNA: TGCAGTGCTAGCACTCAACCGGAGGGCTACACCTTC
clone size: few
J gene: TRBJ1-2
D gene: .
V gene: TRBV20-1